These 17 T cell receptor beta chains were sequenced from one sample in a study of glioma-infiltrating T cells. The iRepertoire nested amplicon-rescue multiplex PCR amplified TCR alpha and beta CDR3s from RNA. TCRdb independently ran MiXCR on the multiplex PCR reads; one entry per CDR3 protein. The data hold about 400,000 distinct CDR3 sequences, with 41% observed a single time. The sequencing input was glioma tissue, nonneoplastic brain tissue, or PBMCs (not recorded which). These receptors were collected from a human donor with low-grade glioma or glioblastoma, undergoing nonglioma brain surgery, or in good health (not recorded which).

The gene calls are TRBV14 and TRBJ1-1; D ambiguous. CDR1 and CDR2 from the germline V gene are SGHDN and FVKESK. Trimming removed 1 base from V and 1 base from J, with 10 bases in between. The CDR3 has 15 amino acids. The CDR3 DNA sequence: TGTGCCAGCAGCCAAGTGATAGGGCCGAACACTGAAGCTTTCTTT. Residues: CASSQVIGPNTEAFF.

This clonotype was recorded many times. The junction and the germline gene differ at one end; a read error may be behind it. The CDR3, as DNA: TGTGCCAGCAGTTTAAGACAGGGCCTCCTGTCCTTC. As protein: CASSLRQGLLSF. The gene calls are TRBV28 and TRBJ2-1, with 7 bases lining up with TRBD1. This CDR3 has 12 amino acids. The germline V gene encodes CDR1 MDHEN and CDR2 SYDVKM.

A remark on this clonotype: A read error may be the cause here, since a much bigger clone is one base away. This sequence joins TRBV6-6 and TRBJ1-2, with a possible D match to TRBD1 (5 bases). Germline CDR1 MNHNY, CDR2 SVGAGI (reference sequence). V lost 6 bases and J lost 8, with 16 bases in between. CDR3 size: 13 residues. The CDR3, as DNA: TGTGCCAGCAGGCTGGGACCGACGGGCGGCTACACCTTC. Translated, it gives CASRLGPTGGYTF.

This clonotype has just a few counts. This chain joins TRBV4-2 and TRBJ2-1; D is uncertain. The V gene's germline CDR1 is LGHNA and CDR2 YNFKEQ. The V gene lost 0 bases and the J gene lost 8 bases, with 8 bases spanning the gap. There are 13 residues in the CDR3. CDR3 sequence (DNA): TGTGCCAGCAGCCAAGAGAAATGGGATGAGCAGTTCTTC. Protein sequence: CASSQEKWDEQFF.

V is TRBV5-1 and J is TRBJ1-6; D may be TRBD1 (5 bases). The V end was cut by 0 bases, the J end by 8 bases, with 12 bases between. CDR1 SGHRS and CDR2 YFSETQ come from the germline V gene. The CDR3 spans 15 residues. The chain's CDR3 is CASSLDRRSHSPLHF. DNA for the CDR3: TGCGCCAGCAGCTTGGACAGGCGGTCCCATTCACCCCTCCACTTT. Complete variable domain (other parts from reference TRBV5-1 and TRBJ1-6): KAGVTQTPRYLIKTRGQQVTLSCSPISGHRSVSWYQQTPGQGLQFLFEYFSETQRNKGNFPGRFSGRQFSNSRSEMNVSTLELGDSALYLCASSLDRRSHSPLHFGNGTRLTVT.

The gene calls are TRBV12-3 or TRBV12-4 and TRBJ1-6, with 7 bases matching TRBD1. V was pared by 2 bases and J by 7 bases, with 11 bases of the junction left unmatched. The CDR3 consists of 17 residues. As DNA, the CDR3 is TGTGCCAGCAGTTTAAGGGCTGGTGCAGGGGGAAATTCACCCCTCCACTTT. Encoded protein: CASSLRAGAGGNSPLHF.

For the CDR3, the DNA is TGTGCCAGCAGCGTAGTTGGTGCTGGGCAGGGGCGCGCTGGCTACACCTTC. Its protein is CASSVVGAGQGRAGYTF. This chain uses TRBV9 with TRBJ1-2; tentative D call: TRBD1 (6 bases). The germline CDR1 and CDR2 sequences are SGDLS and YYNGEE. The CDR3 loop spans 17 amino acids. V lost 0 bases and J 7 bases, leaving 22 bases between the germline ends.

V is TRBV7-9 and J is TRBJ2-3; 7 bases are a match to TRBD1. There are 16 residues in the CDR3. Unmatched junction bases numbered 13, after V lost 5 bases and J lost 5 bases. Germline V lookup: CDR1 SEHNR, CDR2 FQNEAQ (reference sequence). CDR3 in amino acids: CASSPRQGMRGDTQYF. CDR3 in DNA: TGTGCCAGCAGCCCGAGACAGGGAATGCGTGGAGATACGCAGTATTTT. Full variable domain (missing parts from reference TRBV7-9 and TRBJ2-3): DTGVSQNPRHKITKRGQNVTFRCDPISEHNRLYWYRQTLGQGPEFLTYFQNEAQLEKSRLLSDRFSAERPKGSFSTLEIQRTEQGDSAMYLCASSPRQGMRGDTQYFGPGTRLTVL.

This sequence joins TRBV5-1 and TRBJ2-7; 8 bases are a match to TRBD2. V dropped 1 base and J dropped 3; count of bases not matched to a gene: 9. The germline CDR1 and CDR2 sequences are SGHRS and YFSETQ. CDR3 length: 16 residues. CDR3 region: CASSLIASGPNYEQYF. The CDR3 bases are TGCGCCAGCAGCTTGATTGCTAGCGGGCCTAACTACGAGCAGTACTTC. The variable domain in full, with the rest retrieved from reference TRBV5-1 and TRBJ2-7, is KAGVTQTPRYLIKTRGQQVTLSCSPISGHRSVSWYQQTPGQGLQFLFEYFSETQRNKGNFPGRFSGRQFSNSRSEMNVSTLELGDSALYLCASSLIASGPNYEQYFGPGTRLTVT.

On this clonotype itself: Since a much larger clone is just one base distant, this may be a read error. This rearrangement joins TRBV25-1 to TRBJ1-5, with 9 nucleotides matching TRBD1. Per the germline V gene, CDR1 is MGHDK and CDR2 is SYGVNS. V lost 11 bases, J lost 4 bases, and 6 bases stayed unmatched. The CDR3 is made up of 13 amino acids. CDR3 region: CARRGQGNQPQHF. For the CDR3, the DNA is TGTGCCCGCCGGGGACAGGGTAATCAGCCCCAGCATTTT.

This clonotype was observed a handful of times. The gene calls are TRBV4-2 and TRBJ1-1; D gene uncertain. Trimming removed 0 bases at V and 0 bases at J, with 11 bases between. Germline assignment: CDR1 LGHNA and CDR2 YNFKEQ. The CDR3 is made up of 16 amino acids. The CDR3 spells CASSQEEGGMNTEAFF. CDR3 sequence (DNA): TGTGCCAGCAGCCAAGAAGAGGGAGGGATGAACACTGAAGCTTTCTTT.

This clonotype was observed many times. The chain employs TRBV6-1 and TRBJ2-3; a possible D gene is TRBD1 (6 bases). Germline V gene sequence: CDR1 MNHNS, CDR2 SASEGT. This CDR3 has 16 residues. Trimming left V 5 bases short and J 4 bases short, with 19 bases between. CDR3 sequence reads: CASSFYRDISADTQYF. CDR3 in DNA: TGTGCCAGCAGTTTCTACCGGGACATTTCAGCAGATACGCAGTATTTT.

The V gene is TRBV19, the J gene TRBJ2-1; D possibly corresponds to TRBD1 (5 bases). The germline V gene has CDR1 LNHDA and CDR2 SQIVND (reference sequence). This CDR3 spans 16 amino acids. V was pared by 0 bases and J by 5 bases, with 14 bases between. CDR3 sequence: CASSIDPPGLDNEQFF. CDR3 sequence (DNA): TGTGCCAGTAGTATAGATCCCCCAGGGCTCGACAATGAGCAGTTCTTC. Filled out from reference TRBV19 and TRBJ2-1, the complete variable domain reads DGGITQSPKYLFRKEGQNVTLSCEQNLNHDAMYWYRQDPGQGLRLIYYSQIVNDFQKGDIAEGYSVSREKKESFPLTVTSAQKNPTAFYLCASSIDPPGLDNEQFFGPGTRLTVL.

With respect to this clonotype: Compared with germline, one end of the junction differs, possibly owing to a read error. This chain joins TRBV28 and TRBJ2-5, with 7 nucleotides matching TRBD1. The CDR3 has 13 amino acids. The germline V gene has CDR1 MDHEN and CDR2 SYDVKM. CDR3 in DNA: TGTGCCAGCGGTTTGACAGGGTTGAAGACCCAGTACTTC. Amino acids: CASGLTGLKTQYF.

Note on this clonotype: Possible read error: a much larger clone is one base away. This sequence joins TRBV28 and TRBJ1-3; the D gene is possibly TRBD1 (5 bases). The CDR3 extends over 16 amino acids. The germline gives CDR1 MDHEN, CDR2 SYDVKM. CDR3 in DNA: TGTGCCAGCAGTTTATTCAGGGAGGACTCTGGAGACACCATATATTTT. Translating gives CASSLFREDSGDTIYF.

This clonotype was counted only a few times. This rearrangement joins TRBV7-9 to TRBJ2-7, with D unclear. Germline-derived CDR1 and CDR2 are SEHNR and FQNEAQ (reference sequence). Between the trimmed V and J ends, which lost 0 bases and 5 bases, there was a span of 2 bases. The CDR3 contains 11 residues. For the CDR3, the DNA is TGTGCCAGCAGCTTAGCTCACGAGCAGTACTTC. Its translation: CASSLAHEQYF.

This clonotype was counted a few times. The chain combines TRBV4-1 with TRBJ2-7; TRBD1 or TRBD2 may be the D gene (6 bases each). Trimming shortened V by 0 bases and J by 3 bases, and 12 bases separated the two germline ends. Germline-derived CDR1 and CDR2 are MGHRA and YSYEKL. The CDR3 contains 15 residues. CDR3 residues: CASSQDREGGYEQYF. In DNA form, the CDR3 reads TGCGCCAGCAGCCAAGATCGAGAGGGGGGCTACGAGCAGTACTTC.